This paragraph reports one TCR beta chain. These data belong to a study of blood T cell repertoires in COVID-19. Overall study: Sample material is recorded as cDNA or gDNA derived from T cells, B-cell-depleted T cells, or PBMCs.

In the original analysis: By means of reference gene primer amplification, nucleated cell counts were estimated. Method: immunoSEQ multiplex PCR; TCRdb's copy keeps in-frame clones and lacks some. V and J calls and clone size come straight from that table; D and trimming were deduced from the DNA. The sample shows more than 110,000 clones, roughly 84% of them seen only once. Enrolled through a virtual design, the participants were between roughly 18 and 90 years of age and came from around 25 US areas. Assignments of participants to cohorts depended upon their own reported clinical history. V lost 5 bases to trimming and J lost 5 bases; unmatched junction nucleotides: 12. CDR3 length equals 16 residues. Per the germline V gene, CDR1 is SEHNR and CDR2 is FQNEAQ (reference sequence).

The source is a man aged 40-49 years with acute COVID-19. The chain combines TRBV7-9 with TRBJ2-7; 10 bases align to TRBD1. The source material was PBMCs or T cells enriched from blood (not recorded which). The CDR3 nucleotides read TGTGCCAGCAGCCCTCTAGCCGGGACAGGGGTTAACGAGCAGTACTTC. This codes for CASSPLAGTGVNEQYF.